This TCR beta chain derives from a study of cytomegalovirus exposure and HLA in healthy donors. Whole-study results and caveats: Later, TCR association rates were found to vary by HLA locus, highest for DRB1 and lowest for HLA-C. Both high specificity and high sensitivity reportedly marked the classifier's diagnosis of cytomegalovirus status.

Points on this clone: Its antigen is unknown. Additional DNA sequences in this sample encode the identical CDR3.

The PCR employed 60 Vbeta primers together with 13 Jbeta primers. Profiled with immunoSEQ multiplex PCR; TCRdb holds only in-frame clones, not every one. The sample carries about 110,000 clones, 78% recorded once. The germline V gene has CDR1 SGHTA and CDR2 FQGNSA. The CDR3 is made up of 13 amino acids. The trim removed 6 bases at V and 6 bases at J, leaving 3 bases unmatched. This chain links TRBV7-2 with TRBJ2-7; TRBD2 matches at 12 bases. The clonotype was recovered from a man aged 25 to 40 in good health and CMV-seronegative. Sequencing used PBMCs. CDR3 residues: CASSSGLAGEQYF. CDR3 nucleotide sequence: TGTGCCAGCAGTTCGGGACTAGCGGGCGAGCAGTACTTC.